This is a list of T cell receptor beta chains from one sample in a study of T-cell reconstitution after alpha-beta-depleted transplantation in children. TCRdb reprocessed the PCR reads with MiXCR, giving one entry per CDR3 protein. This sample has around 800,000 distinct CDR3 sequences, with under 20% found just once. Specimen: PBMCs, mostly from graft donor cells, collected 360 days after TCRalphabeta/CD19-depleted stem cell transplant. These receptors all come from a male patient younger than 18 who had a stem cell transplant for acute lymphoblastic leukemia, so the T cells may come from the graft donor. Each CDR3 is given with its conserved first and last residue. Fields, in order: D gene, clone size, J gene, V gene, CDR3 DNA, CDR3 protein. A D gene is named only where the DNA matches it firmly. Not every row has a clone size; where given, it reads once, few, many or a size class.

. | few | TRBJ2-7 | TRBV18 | TGTGCCAGCTCACCATTCCCTCTTGGACAGTCCTACGAGCAGTACTTC | CASSPFPLGQSYEQYF
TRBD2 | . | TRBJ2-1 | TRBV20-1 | TGCAGTGCTAGCGGACTAGCGATCTACAATGAGCAGTTCTTC | CSASGLAIYNEQFF
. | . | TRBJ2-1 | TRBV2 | TGTACCCGCAGTTTACGAAAGCTGGGGGGACGACAGGGCTACAATGAGCAGTTCTTC | CTRSLRKLGGRQGYNEQFF
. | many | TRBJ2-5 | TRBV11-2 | TGTGCCAGCAGCTTCCCCGGGACTCGGGGGCAGACCCAGTACTTC | CASSFPGTRGQTQYF
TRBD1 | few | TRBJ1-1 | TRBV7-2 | TGTGCCAGCAGCTTCCGGACAGGGGGGTGGGGAGGCACTGAAGCTTTCTTT | CASSFRTGGWGGTEAFF
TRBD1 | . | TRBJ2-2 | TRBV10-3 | TGTGCCATCAGTAACCTTCTGACAGGGGAAGAAGCCGGGGAGCTGTTTTTT | CAISNLLTGEEAGELFF
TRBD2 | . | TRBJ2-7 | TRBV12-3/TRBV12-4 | TGTGCCAGCAGTTTAACTCTAGCGGGAGACTACGAGCAGTACTTC | CASSLTLAGDYEQYF
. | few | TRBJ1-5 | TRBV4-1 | TGCGCCAGCAGCCAAGATTCGTACAAGTTGAGTAGCAATCAGCCCCAGCATTTT | CASSQDSYKLSSNQPQHF
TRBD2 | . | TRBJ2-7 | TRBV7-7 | TGTGCCAGCAGCCCGGGACTAGGGATCGCCTACGAGCAGTACTTC | CASSPGLGIAYEQYF
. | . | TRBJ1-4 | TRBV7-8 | TGTGCCAGCAGCTTAGTGGGCGGAACTAATGAAAAACTGTTTTTT | CASSLVGGTNEKLFF
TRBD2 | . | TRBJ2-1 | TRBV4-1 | TGCGCCAGCAGCCAAGTGGGACTAGCGGGCTCCAATGAGCAGTTCTTC | CASSQVGLAGSNEQFF
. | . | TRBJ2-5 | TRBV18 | TGTGCCAGCTCATCACAGGGATCCCAAGAGACCCAGTACTTC | CASSSQGSQETQYF
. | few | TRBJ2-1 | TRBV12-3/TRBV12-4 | TGTGCCAGCAGTTTCGGACCGGCTGCCAATGAGCAGTTCTTC | CASSFGPAANEQFF
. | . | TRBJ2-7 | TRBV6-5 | TGTGCCAGCAGTTACTCGAAACAGGGCTACGAGCAGTACTTC | CASSYSKQGYEQYF
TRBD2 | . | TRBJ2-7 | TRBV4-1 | TGCGCCAGCAGCCAATTCCGGGACAGAACTAGCGGGATCACCTACGAGCAGTACTTC | CASSQFRDRTSGITYEQYF
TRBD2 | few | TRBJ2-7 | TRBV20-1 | TGCAGTGCTAGACCCGCTAGCGGGGCGGCCTACGAGCAGTACTTC | CSARPASGAAYEQYF
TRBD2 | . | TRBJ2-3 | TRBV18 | TGTGCCAGCTCCCCCAAGGTGGCGGGAGCAAGAGATACGCAGTATTTT | CASSPKVAGARDTQYF
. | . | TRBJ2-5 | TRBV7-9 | TGTGCCAGCAGCCGATCCATGGAGACCCAGTACTTC | CASSRSMETQYF
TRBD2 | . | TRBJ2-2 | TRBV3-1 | TGTGCCAGCAGCCAAGGCTCTAGCGGGCGCACCGGGGAGCTGTTTTTT | CASSQGSSGRTGELFF
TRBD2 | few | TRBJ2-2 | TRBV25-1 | TGTGCCAGCAGTGCCACGGGGATTAGCGGGAGTAATACCGGGGAGCTGTTTTTT | CASSATGISGSNTGELFF
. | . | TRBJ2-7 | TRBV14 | TGTGCCAGCAGCCAGAACAGCTTACCCTACTACGAGCAGTACTTC | CASSQNSLPYYEQYF
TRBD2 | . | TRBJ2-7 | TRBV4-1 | TGCGCCAGCAGCCAGGCTACTAGCGGGAGCTACGAGCAGTACTTC | CASSQATSGSYEQYF
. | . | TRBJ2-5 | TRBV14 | TGTGCCAGCAGCCAAGGGCTGGGAAGGACCCAGTACTTC | CASSQGLGRTQYF
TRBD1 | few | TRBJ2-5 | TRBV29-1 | TGCAGCGTGGGACAGGGTAGGGGAGAGACCCAGTACTTC | CSVGQGRGETQYF
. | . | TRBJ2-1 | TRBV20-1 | TGCTGTGCTAGAGGAGAAGACTCGCTAATATGGAATGAGCAGTTCTTC | CCARGEDSLIWNEQFF
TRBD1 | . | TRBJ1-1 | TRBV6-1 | TGTGCCAGCACCTGGACAGGGGGCGAGATGAACACTGAAGCTTTCTTT | CASTWTGGEMNTEAFF
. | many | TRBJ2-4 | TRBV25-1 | TGTGCCAGCAGCGACCCGGACGCCAAAAACATTCAGTACTTC | CASSDPDAKNIQYF
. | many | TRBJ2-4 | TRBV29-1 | TGCAGCGTCAAAAGTAAGGTTCTGGCCAAAAACATTCAGTACTTC | CSVKSKVLAKNIQYF
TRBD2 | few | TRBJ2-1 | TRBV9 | TGTGCCAGCAGCGTAGAAGGTCTAGCGGGAGGCAATCCGAGCTCCTACAATGAGCAGTTCTTC | CASSVEGLAGGNPSSYNEQFF
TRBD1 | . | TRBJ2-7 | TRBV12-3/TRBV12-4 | TGTGCCAGCAGTAAGAGACAGGGGCCCACCTACGAGCAGTACTTC | CASSKRQGPTYEQYF
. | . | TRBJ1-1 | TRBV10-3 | TGTGCCATCAGTGAGAGGGCAGGGAGCACTGAAGCTTTCTTT | CAISERAGSTEAFF
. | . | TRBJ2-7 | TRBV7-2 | TGTGCCAGCAGCTTAATGGGCCTAAGCTCCTACGAGCAGTACTTC | CASSLMGLSSYEQYF
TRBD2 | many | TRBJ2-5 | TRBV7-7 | TGTGCCAGCAGCTCCTCGCTAGCGGAGGGGGAGACCCAGTACTTC | CASSSSLAEGETQYF
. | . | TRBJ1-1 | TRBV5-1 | TGCGCCAGCAGCTTGGAGGCTCCCGGAGGGGTGGAATTT | CASSLEAPGGVEF
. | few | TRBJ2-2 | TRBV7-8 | TGTGCCAGCAGCCCCCTAGTGGCCGGGGAGCTGTTTTTT | CASSPLVAGELFF
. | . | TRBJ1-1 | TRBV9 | TGTGCCAGCAGCGTAGATCAAAGGGGCACTGAAGCTTTCTTT | CASSVDQRGTEAFF
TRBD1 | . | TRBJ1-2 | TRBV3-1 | TGTGCCTGCTCCAAAGGGTTCCTGGGGACAGGGGCGAACTATGGCTACACCTTC | CACSKGFLGTGANYGYTF
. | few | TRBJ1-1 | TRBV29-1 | TGCAGCGTCACCGCTATGAACACTGAAGCTTTCTTT | CSVTAMNTEAFF
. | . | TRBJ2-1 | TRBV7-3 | TGTGCCAGCAGCCCAGTTAGGGAACCCTACAATGAGCAGTTCTTC | CASSPVREPYNEQFF
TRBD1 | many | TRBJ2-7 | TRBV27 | TGTGCCAGCAGTCTGGGACAGGGAATAAGGTACGAGCAGTACTTC | CASSLGQGIRYEQYF
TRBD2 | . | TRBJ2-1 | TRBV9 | TGTGCCAGCAGCGCCGAGGGACTAGCGACCTCCTACAATGAGCAGTTCTTC | CASSAEGLATSYNEQFF
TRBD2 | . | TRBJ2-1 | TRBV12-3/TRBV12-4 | TGTGCCAGCAGTCAGGTCCCGGGACTAGCGGAATACAATGAGCAGTTCTTC | CASSQVPGLAEYNEQFF